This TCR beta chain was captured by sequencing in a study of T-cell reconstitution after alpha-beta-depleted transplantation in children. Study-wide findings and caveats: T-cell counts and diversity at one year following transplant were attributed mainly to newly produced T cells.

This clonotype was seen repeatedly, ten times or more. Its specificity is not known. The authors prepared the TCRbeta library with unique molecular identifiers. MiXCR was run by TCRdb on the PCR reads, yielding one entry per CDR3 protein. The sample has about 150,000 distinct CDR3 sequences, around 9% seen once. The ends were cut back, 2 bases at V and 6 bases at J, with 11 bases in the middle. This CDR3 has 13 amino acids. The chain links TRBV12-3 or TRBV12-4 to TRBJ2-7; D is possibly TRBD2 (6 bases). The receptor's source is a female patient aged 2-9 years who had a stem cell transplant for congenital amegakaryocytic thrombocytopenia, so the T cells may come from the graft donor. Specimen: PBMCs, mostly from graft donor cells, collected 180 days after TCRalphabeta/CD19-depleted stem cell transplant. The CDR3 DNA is TGTGCCAGCAGTTTATGGGACTCCCTCGAGCAGTACTTC. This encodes CASSLWDSLEQYF.